The rows below give T cell receptor beta chains drawn from one sample of a study of cytomegalovirus exposure and HLA in healthy donors. The repertoire was sequenced with immunoSEQ multiplex PCR; TCRdb's copy has only in-frame clones and lacks some. Of roughly 190,000 clones listed, 80% to 90% were seen once; the top ten hold 1.7%. The sequenced material came from PBMCs. These receptors were taken from a man between 40 and 49 years old in good health and CMV-seropositive. The CDR3 runs from the conserved cysteine through the conserved F or W. Each record gives: V gene, clone size, J gene, CDR3 protein. Clone sizes are given selectively: once, few, many, or a class where the clone is expanded.

TRBV28	NA	TRBJ1-1	CASRVQGSSNTEAFF
TRBV19	NA	TRBJ1-2	CASAVGGSYGYTF
TRBV6-6	NA	TRBJ1-3	CASSLGQGQGNTIYF
TRBV6-1	once	TRBJ1-5	CASNGQGVQQPQHF
TRBV28	NA	TRBJ2-1	CASSLLRNEQFF
TRBV5-6	NA	TRBJ2-5	CASSLVSKETQYF
TRBV7-8	NA	TRBJ2-7	CASSPDRGSEQYF
TRBV29-1	NA	TRBJ2-5	CSVDAPGTVFGETQYF
TRBV7-9	NA	TRBJ2-1	CASLGGNEQFF
TRBV7-6	NA	TRBJ1-1	CASSAKSTEAFF
TRBV5-1	once	TRBJ2-2	CASSFAGDQTGELFF
TRBV25-1	NA	TRBJ2-7	CASSARTSGKTTYEQYF
TRBV10-1	NA	TRBJ2-7	CANHGQGRGDEQYF
TRBV10-3	NA	TRBJ1-1	CAISAATGQVTGKNTEAFF